This paragraph reports one TCR beta chain. Antigen: not known. Produced via immunoSEQ multiplex PCR; TCRdb's table is partial and in-frame only. Counted here are just over 65,000 clones, around 83% occurring once; the ten biggest clones make up 3% to 4%. The time point was: after neoadjuvant nivolumab, at surgical resection. PBMCs were not maintained or expanded in culture before analysis. The germline CDR1 and CDR2 sequences are MDHEN and SYDVKM. V was trimmed by 6 bases and J by 4 bases, leaving 12 bases between them. CDR3 size: 13 residues. The sample belongs to a study of neoadjuvant anti-PD-1 for oral cavity cancer. Study results and limitations: Post-nivolumab, blood T cell clonality was significantly elevated in non-responders.

This receptor was taken from a person aged 40 to 85 with oral cavity squamous cell carcinoma. The chain has TRBV28 and TRBJ1-2, with D perhaps matching TRBD1 (6 bases). Specimen: PBMCs, collected after nivolumab (anti-PD-1) treatment. CDR3 loop: CASSPDRIYGYTF. CDR3 DNA sequence: TGTGCCAGCAGCCCGGACAGAATCTATGGCTACACCTTC.